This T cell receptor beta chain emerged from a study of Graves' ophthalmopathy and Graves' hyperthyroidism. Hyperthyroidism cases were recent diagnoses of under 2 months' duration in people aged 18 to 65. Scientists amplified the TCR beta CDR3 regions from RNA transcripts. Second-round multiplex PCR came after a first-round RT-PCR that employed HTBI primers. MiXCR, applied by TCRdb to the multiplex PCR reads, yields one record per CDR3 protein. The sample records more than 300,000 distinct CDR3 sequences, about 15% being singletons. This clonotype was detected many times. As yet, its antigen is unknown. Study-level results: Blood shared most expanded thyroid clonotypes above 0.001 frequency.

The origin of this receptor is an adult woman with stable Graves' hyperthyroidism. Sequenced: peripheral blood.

The CDR3 here is CASSLPTLAKNIQYF. As DNA, the CDR3 is TGTGCCAGCAGTTTACCAACCCTAGCCAAAAACATTCAGTACTTC. The chain employs TRBV28 and TRBJ2-4; D gene uncertain. V dropped 2 bases and J dropped 0 bases, with 8 bases sitting between them. Germline CDR1 and CDR2: MDHEN and SYDVKM. The CDR3 is 15 amino acids.